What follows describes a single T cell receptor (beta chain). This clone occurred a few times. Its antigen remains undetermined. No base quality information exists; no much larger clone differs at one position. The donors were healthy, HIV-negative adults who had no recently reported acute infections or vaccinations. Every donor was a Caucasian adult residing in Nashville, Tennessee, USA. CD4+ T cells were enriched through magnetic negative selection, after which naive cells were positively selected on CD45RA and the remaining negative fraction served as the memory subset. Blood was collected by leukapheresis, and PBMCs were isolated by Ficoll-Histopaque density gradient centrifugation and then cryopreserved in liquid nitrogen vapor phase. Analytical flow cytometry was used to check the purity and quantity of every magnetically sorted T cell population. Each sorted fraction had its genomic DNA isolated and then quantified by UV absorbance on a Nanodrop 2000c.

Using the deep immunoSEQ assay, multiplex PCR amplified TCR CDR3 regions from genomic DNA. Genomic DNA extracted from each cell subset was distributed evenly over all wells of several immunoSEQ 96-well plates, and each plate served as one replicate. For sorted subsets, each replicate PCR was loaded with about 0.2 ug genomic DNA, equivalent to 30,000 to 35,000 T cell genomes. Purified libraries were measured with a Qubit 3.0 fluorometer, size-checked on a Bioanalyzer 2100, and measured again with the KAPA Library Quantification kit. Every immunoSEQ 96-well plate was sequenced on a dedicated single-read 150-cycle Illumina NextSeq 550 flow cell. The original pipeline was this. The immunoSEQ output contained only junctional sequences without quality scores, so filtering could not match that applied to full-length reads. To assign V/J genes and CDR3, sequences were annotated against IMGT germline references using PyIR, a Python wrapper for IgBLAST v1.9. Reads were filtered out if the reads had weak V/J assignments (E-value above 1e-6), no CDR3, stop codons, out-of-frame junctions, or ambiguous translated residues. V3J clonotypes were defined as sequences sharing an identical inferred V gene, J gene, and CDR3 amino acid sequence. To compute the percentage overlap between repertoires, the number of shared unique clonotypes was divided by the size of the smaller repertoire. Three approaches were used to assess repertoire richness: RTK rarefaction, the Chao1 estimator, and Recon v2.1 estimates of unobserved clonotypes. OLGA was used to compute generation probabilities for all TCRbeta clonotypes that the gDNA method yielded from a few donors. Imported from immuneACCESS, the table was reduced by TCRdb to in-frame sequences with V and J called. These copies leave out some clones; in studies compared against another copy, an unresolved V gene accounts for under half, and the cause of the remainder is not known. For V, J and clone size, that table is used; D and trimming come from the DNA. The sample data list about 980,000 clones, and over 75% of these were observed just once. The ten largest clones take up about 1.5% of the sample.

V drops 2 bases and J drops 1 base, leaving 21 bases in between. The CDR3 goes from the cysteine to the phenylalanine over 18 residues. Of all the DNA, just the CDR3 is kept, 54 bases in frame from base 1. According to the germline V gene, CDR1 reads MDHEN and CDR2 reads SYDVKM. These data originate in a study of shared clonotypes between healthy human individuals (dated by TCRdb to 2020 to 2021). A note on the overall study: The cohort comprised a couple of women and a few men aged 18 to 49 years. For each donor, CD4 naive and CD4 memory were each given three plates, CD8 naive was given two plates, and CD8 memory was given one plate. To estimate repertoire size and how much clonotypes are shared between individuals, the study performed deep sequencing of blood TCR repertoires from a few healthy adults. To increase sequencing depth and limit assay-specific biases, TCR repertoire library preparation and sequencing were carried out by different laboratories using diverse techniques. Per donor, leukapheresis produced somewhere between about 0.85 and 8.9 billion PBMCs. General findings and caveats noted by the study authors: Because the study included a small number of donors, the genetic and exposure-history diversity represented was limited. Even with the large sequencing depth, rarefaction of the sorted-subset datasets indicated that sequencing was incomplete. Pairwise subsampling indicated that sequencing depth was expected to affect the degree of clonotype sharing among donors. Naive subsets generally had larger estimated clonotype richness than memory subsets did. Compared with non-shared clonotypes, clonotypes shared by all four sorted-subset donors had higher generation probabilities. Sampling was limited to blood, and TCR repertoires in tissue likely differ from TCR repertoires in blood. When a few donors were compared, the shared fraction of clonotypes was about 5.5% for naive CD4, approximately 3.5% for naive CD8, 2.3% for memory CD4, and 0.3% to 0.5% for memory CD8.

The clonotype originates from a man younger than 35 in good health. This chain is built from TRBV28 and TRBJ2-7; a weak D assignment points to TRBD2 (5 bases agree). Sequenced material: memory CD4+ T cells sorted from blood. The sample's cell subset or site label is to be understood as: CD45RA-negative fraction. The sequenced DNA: TGTGCCAGCAGTTTAAGTGGCTATGGTAGCGAAGGATCCTACGAGCAGTACTTC. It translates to CASSLSGYGSEGSYEQYF.